This entry lists 3 T cell receptor beta chains sequenced from one sample in a study of low-dose radiotherapy and immunotherapy resistance in tumors. The sample's time point: after trial treatment. Treatment denoted: LDRT plus nivolumab, ipilimumab, low-dose cyclophosphamide and aspirin (RACIN trial). With TRAV- and TRBV-specific primers, first-strand cDNA was made, covering the alpha and beta chains. Amplification, which lasted roughly 20 PCR cycles, used a constant-region primer and V-primer adapter to amplify TCRs. TCRdb called the reads again in MiXCR, with one record for every CDR3 protein. The sample lists some 57,000 distinct CDR3 sequences; about 25% were seen once. The sequencing here drew on PBMCs, taken after low-dose radiotherapy plus immunotherapy. Source of these receptors: a male donor with prostate cancer.

At least ten counts were recorded for this clonotype. The rearrangement links TRBV7-9 to TRBJ2-6, with a weak D call TRBD2 (6 bases). The CDR3 length is 16 residues. The germline CDR1 and CDR2 sequences are SEHNR and FQNEAQ (reference sequence). The V end lost 4 bases, the J end lost 1 base, and 11 bases lay between the germline ends. CDR3 in DNA: TGTGCCAGCAGCTACCACGGGGGTTCTGGGGCCAACGTCCTGACTTTC. This sequence encodes CASSYHGGSGANVLTF.

There are many counts of this clonotype. The chain carries TRBV10-3 and TRBJ2-2; 9 bases agree with TRBD1. V lost 5 bases and J lost 0; bases outside the gene matches: 10. This CDR3 comprises 18 residues. The germline CDR1 and CDR2 sequences are ENHRY and SYGVKD. The CDR3 region is CAISFARGQGSNTGELFF. The CDR3 DNA reads as TGTGCCATCAGTTTTGCGAGGGGACAGGGCTCGAACACCGGGGAGCTGTTTTTT.

The table lists this clonotype with many counts. The chain is built from TRBV14 and TRBJ2-5, with a tentative D call TRBD2 (6 bases). Germline CDR1 is SGHDN and CDR2 is FVKESK. The length of the CDR3 is 18 residues. Trimming left V 0 bases short and J 3 bases short, with 20 bases between. CDR3 nucleotides: TGTGCCAGCAGCCAAGACCCTTACCAGGACTACACAAAAGAGACCCAGTACTTC. This encodes CASSQDPYQDYTKETQYF.